This T cell receptor beta chain is from a study of CD8+CD57+ T cells in acquired aplastic anemia. The table lists this clonotype with a few counts. For CDR3 and TCR beta VDJ profiling, genomic DNA was the template used. MiXCR, run by TCRdb on the reads, gives a single entry per CDR3 protein. Among 150,000 or so distinct CDR3 sequences listed, around 52% were seen once. Individuals selected for sequencing had exhibited CD8+CD57+ cell expansion on flow cytometry. Severe acquired aplastic anemia was present in all patients. V was clipped by 8 bases and J by 5 bases, with 19 bases between them. CDR3 length equals 14 residues. Per germline, CDR1 LNHNV and CDR2 YYDKDF (reference sequence).

The clonotype originates from a human donor with aplastic anemia. The source material was sorted CD4+, CD8+, or CD8+CD57+ T cells (not recorded which) from PBMCs. V and J are TRBV15 and TRBJ2-7; no firm D call. For the CDR3, the DNA is TGTGCCACCGGGTCGGGTAGGCAACTTAACGAGCAGTACTTC. Translation gives CATGSGRQLNEQYF.